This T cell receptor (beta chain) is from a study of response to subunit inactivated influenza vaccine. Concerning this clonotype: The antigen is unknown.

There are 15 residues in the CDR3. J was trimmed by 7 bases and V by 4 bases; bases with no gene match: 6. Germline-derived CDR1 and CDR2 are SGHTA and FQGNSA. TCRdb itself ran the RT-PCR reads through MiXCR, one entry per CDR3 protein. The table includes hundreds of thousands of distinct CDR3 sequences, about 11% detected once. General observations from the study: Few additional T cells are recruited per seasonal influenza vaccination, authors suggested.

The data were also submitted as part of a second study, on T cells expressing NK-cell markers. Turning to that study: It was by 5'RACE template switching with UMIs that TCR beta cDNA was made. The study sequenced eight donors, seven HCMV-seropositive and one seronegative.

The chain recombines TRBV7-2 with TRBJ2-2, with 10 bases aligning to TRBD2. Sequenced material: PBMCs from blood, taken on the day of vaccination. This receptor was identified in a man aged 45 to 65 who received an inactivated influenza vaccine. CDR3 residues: CASSWTSGTGGELFF. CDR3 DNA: TGTGCCAGCAGCTGGACTAGCGGAACCGGCGGGGAGCTGTTTTTT.